These 29 T cell receptor beta chains share one sample of origin, sequenced in a study of OX40 agonist ivuxolimab in advanced cancers. The data were produced by immunoSEQ multiplex PCR, yet TCRdb's version contains in-frame clones alone and is incomplete. The table lists 70,000 to 80,000 clones, 93% of them singletons. This material consisted of CD4+ or CD8+ T cells sorted from blood, taken in a trial of the OX40 agonist ivuxolimab. These receptors were obtained from an adult with an advanced solid tumor such as melanoma, head and neck, liver or kidney cancer.

J is TRBJ1-5 and V is TRBV29-1; D is ambiguous. V was pared by 2 bases and J by 0 bases, with 5 bases between. The CDR3 runs to 13 residues. Germline CDR1 and CDR2: SQVTM and ANQGSEA. The CDR3 reads CSVETDSNQPQHF. The CDR3 DNA reads TGCAGCGTTGAAACAGATAGCAATCAGCCCCAGCATTTT.

The rearrangement uses TRBV6-6 and TRBJ1-1, with TRBD1 as a possible D gene (5 bases). Germline assignment: CDR1 MNHNY and CDR2 SVGAGI (reference sequence). CDR3 size: 13 residues. Trimming took 11 bases from V and 3 from J, leaving 16 bases between them. CDR3 sequence (DNA): TGTGCCGGACACGGGGCGAAGTACACTGAAGCTTTCTTT. It yields the protein CAGHGAKYTEAFF.

The gene calls are TRBV2 and TRBJ2-7; D is perhaps TRBD2 (6 bases). Looked up from germline, CDR1 is SNHLY and CDR2 is FYNNEI. The CDR3 sequence is 15 residues long. Deletions cut 4 bases from V and 0 bases from J, with 13 bases between. This chain's CDR3 is CASSGAGKSSYEQYF. The CDR3 DNA reads TGTGCCAGCAGTGGGGCGGGGAAAAGCTCCTACGAGCAGTACTTC.

The chain carries TRBV30 and TRBJ1-4; D not resolved. This CDR3 contains 13 residues. Germline V gives CDR1 GTSNPN, CDR2 SVGIG (reference sequence). The ends were cut back, 0 bases at V and 4 bases at J, with 6 bases in the middle. The CDR3 region is CAWSVLINEKLFF. The CDR3 DNA follows: TGTGCCTGGAGTGTGCTGATTAATGAAAAACTGTTTTTT.

The chain is built from TRBV29-1 and TRBJ1-5; 10 nucleotides line up with TRBD1. J lost 5 bases, V lost 6 bases, and 1 base had no gene match. This CDR3 has 12 residues. Germline CDR1 SQVTM, CDR2 ANQGSEA. The CDR3 is CSVGTGDQPQHF. DNA of the CDR3: TGCAGCGTCGGGACAGGGGATCAGCCCCAGCATTTT. Variable domain in full (rest from reference TRBV29-1 and TRBJ1-5): SAVISQKPSRDICQRGTSLTIQCQVDSQVTMMFWYRQQPGQSLTLIATANQGSEATYESGFVIDKFPISRPNLTFSTLTVSNMSPEDSSIYLCSVGTGDQPQHFGDGTRLSIL.

The rearrangement links TRBV2 to TRBJ2-7; D is ambiguous. Per the germline V gene, CDR1 is SNHLY and CDR2 is FYNNEI. V lost 7 bases, J lost 4 bases, and 11 bases lay in between. The CDR3 extends over 12 amino acids. The CDR3 DNA sequence: TGTGCCAGCACCGACTCCCTATACGAGCAGTACTTC. Translating gives CASTDSLYEQYF.

This sequence joins TRBV19 and TRBJ2-1; D call uncertain. Germline lookup yields CDR1 LNHDA and CDR2 SQIVND (reference sequence). V lost 1 base and J 3 bases, leaving 10 bases between the germline ends. The CDR3 contains 15 residues. CDR3 in amino acids: CASSIAQSIYNEQFF. Written as DNA, the CDR3 is TGTGCCAGTAGTATAGCCCAGAGCATCTACAATGAGCAGTTCTTC.

A single count supports this clone. The chain is built from TRBV19 and TRBJ2-7, with D possibly matching TRBD2 (5 bases). Germline values: CDR1 LNHDA, CDR2 SQIVND (reference sequence). The CDR3 has 12 amino acids. Trimming shortened V by 6 bases and J by 2 bases, and 8 bases separated the two germline ends. The CDR3 nucleotides are TGTGCCAGTAGCGTCGGGGCCTACGAGCAGTACTTC. This gives the protein CASSVGAYEQYF.

This clone came up once. The chain carries TRBV5-1 and TRBJ2-1, with TRBD2 as a possible D gene (5 bases). The CDR3 loop spans 13 amino acids. The germline gives CDR1 SGHRS, CDR2 YFSETQ. V was trimmed by 0 bases and J by 9 bases, leaving 10 bases between them. The CDR3 spells CASSLASLGEQFF. The CDR3 region has the DNA TGCGCCAGCAGCTTGGCTAGCCTTGGTGAGCAGTTCTTC.

V is TRBV5-6 and J is TRBJ2-7; D might be TRBD2 (5 bases). V shed 2 bases and J shed 3 bases, with 12 bases lying between them. The germline V gene encodes CDR1 SGHDT and CDR2 YYEEEE. CDR3 size: 14 residues. In DNA, the CDR3 is TGTGCCAGCAGCTTTCCCGGGGTGGTCTACGAGCAGTACTTC. As protein: CASSFPGVVYEQYF.

The V and J genes are TRBV6-5 and TRBJ2-1; D gene ambiguous. From germline, CDR1 is MNHEY and CDR2 SVGAGI. The CDR3 sequence is 11 residues long. Trimming left V 6 bases short and J 4 bases short, with 4 bases between. The CDR3 DNA is TGTGCCAGCAGGCAGTACAATGAGCAGTTCTTC. Translated, it gives CASRQYNEQFF.

CDR3 protein: CASSIGRGGYEQYF. CDR3 sequence (DNA): TGTGCCAGTAGTATAGGTCGAGGAGGCTACGAGCAGTACTTC. The chain employs TRBV19 and TRBJ2-7; weak D call: TRBD2 (5 bases). V dropped 1 base and J dropped 3 bases, with 10 bases sitting between them. Per germline, CDR1 LNHDA and CDR2 SQIVND (reference sequence). The CDR3 runs 14 residues.

V gene TRBV5-5 combines with J gene TRBJ2-6; 10 bases match TRBD1. The V and J ends lost 3 bases and 0 bases, in that order; junction bases with no gene match: 9. Germline V gene lookup returns CDR1 SGHKS and CDR2 YYEKEE (reference sequence). The CDR3 length is 19 residues. CDR3 sequence reads: CASSSSGTGVISGANVLTF. The CDR3 DNA is TGTGCCAGCAGCTCCTCCGGGACAGGGGTGATCTCTGGGGCCAACGTCCTGACTTTC.

The chain combines TRBV19 with TRBJ1-2, with no clear D. This CDR3 is built from 15 residues. CDR1 is LNHDA and CDR2 is SQIVND in the germline V gene (reference sequence). V gave up 7 bases and J gave up 1 base, with 16 bases separating them. The CDR3 here is CASKVRGESNYGYTF. The DNA of the CDR3 is TGTGCCAGTAAAGTCCGGGGTGAAAGTAACTATGGCTACACCTTC.

V usage is TRBV7-9 and J usage is TRBJ2-7; D is possibly TRBD1 (6 bases). This CDR3 is 15 amino acids long. The V and J ends lost 0 bases and 0 bases respectively, with 9 bases between them. Germline loops: CDR1 SEHNR, CDR2 FQNEAQ (reference sequence). This chain's CDR3 is CASSLAGANSYEQYF. The DNA for the CDR3 is TGTGCCAGCAGCTTAGCGGGGGCTAACTCCTACGAGCAGTACTTC.

This clone came up once. This sequence joins TRBV7-2 and TRBJ2-7, with D perhaps matching TRBD2 (5 bases). The CDR3 is 14 amino acids. Trimming took 2 bases from V and 4 from J, leaving 12 bases between them. Germline CDR1 reads SGHTA; CDR2 reads FQGNSA. The CDR3 DNA follows: TGTGCCAGCAGCTTATGGTCCGGGGTGTACGAGCAGTACTTC. It yields the protein CASSLWSGVYEQYF.

CDR3 in amino acids: CASSVETGGVYNEQFF. CDR3 coding DNA: TGTGCCAGCAGCGTAGAGACAGGGGGAGTCTACAATGAGCAGTTCTTC. The chain recombines TRBV9 with TRBJ2-1; 9 nucleotides agree with TRBD1. Germline loops: CDR1 SGDLS, CDR2 YYNGEE. The CDR3 has 16 amino acids. V was clipped by 0 bases and J by 3 bases; unmatched bases: 4.

The rearrangement links TRBV7-2 to TRBJ1-2, with unresolved D. The CDR3 sequence is 12 residues long. Looked up from germline, CDR1 is SGHTA and CDR2 is FQGNSA. V was pared by 0 bases and J by 9 bases, with 8 bases between. The CDR3 region is CASSLASGSYTF. The CDR3 DNA reads TGTGCCAGCAGCTTAGCCTCCGGGAGCTACACCTTC.

The chain carries TRBV5-6 and TRBJ2-3, with D perhaps TRBD1 (6 bases). Germline assignment: CDR1 SGHDT and CDR2 YYEEEE. The CDR3 length is 15 residues. Trimming removed 2 bases from V and 2 bases from J, with 12 bases in between. In DNA form, the CDR3 reads TGTGCCAGCAGCTTTGGTACAGGGTACACAGATACGCAGTATTTT. Its protein is CASSFGTGYTDTQYF. The full variable domain, in which reference TRBV5-6 and TRBJ2-3 provide the parts outside the CDR3, is DAGVTQSPTHLIKTRGQQVTLRCSPKSGHDTVSWYQQALGQGPQFIFQYYEEEERQRGNFPDRFSGHQFPNYSSELNVNALLLGDSALYLCASSFGTGYTDTQYFGPGTRLTVL.

This chain uses TRBV7-9 with TRBJ1-5; perhaps TRBD1 as D (6 bases). This CDR3 has 14 residues. V gave up 5 bases and J gave up 5 bases, with 13 bases separating them. In germline, CDR1 is SEHNR, CDR2 FQNEAQ (reference sequence). CDR3 DNA sequence: TGTGCCAGCAGCCGGGGGGCGAGCGATCAGCCCCAGCATTTT. Its translation: CASSRGASDQPQHF.

The chain is built from TRBV5-1 and TRBJ1-2; the D is unclear. The CDR3 consists of 13 residues. The V and J ends lost 1 base and 5 bases respectively, with 9 bases between them. In germline, CDR1 is SGHRS, CDR2 YFSETQ. The CDR3, as DNA: TGCGCCAGCAGCTTGAGCATCATTTATGGCTACACCTTC. It encodes CASSLSIIYGYTF.

This clone was detected a few times. The chain has TRBV5-6 and TRBJ1-6; the D gene is possibly TRBD1 (5 bases). Germline CDR1 reads SGHDT; CDR2 reads YYEEEE. Trimming stripped 3 bases from V and 10 bases from J, with 20 bases between. The CDR3 has 16 amino acids. The CDR3, as DNA: TGTGCCAGCAGCTGGGAATACGGGGGAACGGGATCACCCCTCCACTTT. Its translation: CASSWEYGGTGSPLHF.

The V gene is TRBV6-5, the J gene TRBJ2-3; TRBD2 matches at 9 bases. CDR3 length: 13 residues. Germline CDR1 MNHEY, CDR2 SVGAGI. The junction had 9 bases not matched to a gene; V was cut back by 11 bases and J by 6 bases. CDR3 amino acids: CALGREGLDTQYF. CDR3 bases: TGTGCCCTAGGGCGGGAGGGCCTGGATACGCAGTATTTT.

The chain carries TRBV6-1 and TRBJ2-5; D might be TRBD1 (5 bases). V lost 2 bases to trimming and J lost 2 bases, with 15 bases between them. Germline assignment: CDR1 MNHNS and CDR2 SASEGT. The CDR3 contains 16 residues. CDR3 sequence (DNA): TGTGCCAGCAGTGAAAGGCTTCGACAGAAACAAGAGACCCAGTACTTC. Protein sequence: CASSERLRQKQETQYF.

This chain joins TRBV5-6 and TRBJ2-7; TRBD1 agrees at 9 bases. The junction had 6 bases not matched to a gene; V was cut back by 3 bases and J by 5 bases. There are 14 residues in the CDR3. The V gene's germline CDR1 is SGHDT and CDR2 YYEEEE. This CDR3 is CASSWGTGNHEQYF. DNA for the CDR3: TGTGCCAGCAGCTGGGGGACAGGGAACCACGAGCAGTACTTC.

This chain uses TRBV29-1 with TRBJ1-2, with D unclear. Germline loops: CDR1 SQVTM, CDR2 ANQGSEA. This CDR3 has 12 residues. V was trimmed by 0 bases and J by 4 bases, leaving 6 bases between them. For the CDR3, the DNA is TGCAGCGTTGAAGAGGTGTCCTATGGCTACACCTTC. Translating gives CSVEEVSYGYTF.

The chain combines TRBV4-1 with TRBJ2-7, with 9 bases identical to TRBD2. CDR3 length: 17 residues. CDR1 and CDR2 from the germline V gene are MGHRA and YSYEKL. The V gene end was trimmed by 5 bases and the J gene end by 3 bases; junction bases not matched to a gene: 14. CDR3 DNA sequence: TGCGCCAGCAGCGACGATGCGGGAGGGGAACCAGACTACGAGCAGTACTTC. Translation gives CASSDDAGGEPDYEQYF.

The count of this clone is one. The genes are TRBV13 and TRBJ2-3; D call uncertain. The V gene lost 3 bases and the J gene lost 1 base, with 2 bases spanning the gap. CDR1 PRHDT and CDR2 FYEKMQ come from the germline V gene (reference sequence). This CDR3 spans 12 amino acids. This CDR3 reads CASSFGTDTQYF. CDR3 sequence (DNA): TGTGCCAGCAGCTTCGGCACAGATACGCAGTATTTT.

This chain joins TRBV6-5 and TRBJ2-2; D not certain. The CDR3 covers 15 residues. Per the germline V gene, CDR1 is MNHEY and CDR2 is SVGAGI. Trimming removed 4 bases at V and 1 base at J, with 10 bases between. The CDR3, as DNA: TGTGCCAGCAGTTCTTCCATGGAGAACACCGGGGAGCTGTTTTTT. Translating gives CASSSSMENTGELFF.